This T cell receptor (beta chain) was identified in a study of OX40 agonist ivuxolimab in advanced cancers. Study overall: Enrollees could have had prior anti-PD-1, anti-PD-L1 or anti-CTLA-4 therapy, which over 35% had received.

This clone was recorded once. The V gene lost 5 bases and the J gene lost 1 base, with 8 bases spanning the gap. CDR1 is MNHNS and CDR2 is SASEGT in the germline V gene. This CDR3 has 13 amino acids. The protocol was immunoSEQ multiplex PCR, while the TCRdb copy is restricted to in-frame clones and leaves out a portion. The table lists around 65,000 clones, 90% to 95% of them singletons. Here the sequenced sample was CD4+ or CD8+ T cells sorted from blood, taken in a trial of the OX40 agonist ivuxolimab. This sequence was found in an adult with an advanced solid tumor such as melanoma, head and neck, liver or kidney cancer. This chain uses TRBV6-1 with TRBJ1-1, with D possibly being TRBD1 (6 bases). The CDR3 loop reads CASSTGQNTEAFF. The CDR3 DNA reads TGTGCCAGCAGTACAGGGCAGAACACTGAAGCTTTCTTT.